This T cell receptor beta chain was profiled in a study of blood T cell repertoires in COVID-19. Germline V gives CDR1 MDHEN, CDR2 SYDVKM. With V trimmed by 5 bases and J by 8 bases, 12 bases remained unmatched. This CDR3 has 15 residues. Profiled with immunoSEQ multiplex PCR; TCRdb holds only in-frame clones, not every one. This table holds more than 200,000 clones, under 90% found once. The V gene is TRBV28, the J gene TRBJ2-1; 7 bases are a match to TRBD2. The sample consisted of peripheral blood. The TCR comes from a woman aged 80 or older with COVID-19, enrolled during active disease. CDR3 in amino acids: CASSLEGRGLDEQFF. The CDR3 nucleotides read TGTGCCAGCAGTCTAGAGGGGAGGGGTTTGGATGAGCAGTTCTTC.